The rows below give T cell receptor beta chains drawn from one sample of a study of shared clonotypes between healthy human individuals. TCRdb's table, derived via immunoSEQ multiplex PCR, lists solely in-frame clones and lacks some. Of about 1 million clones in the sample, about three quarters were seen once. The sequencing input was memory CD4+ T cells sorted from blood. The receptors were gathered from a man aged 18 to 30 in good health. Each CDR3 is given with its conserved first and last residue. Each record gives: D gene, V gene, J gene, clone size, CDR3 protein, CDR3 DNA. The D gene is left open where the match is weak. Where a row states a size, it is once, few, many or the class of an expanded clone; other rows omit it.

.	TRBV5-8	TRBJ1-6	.	CASSLPRASLHF	TGTGCCAGCAGCTTGCCCAGGGCGTCCCTCCACTTT
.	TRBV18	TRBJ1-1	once	CASSPDRRNTEAFF	TGTGCCAGCTCACCAGACAGACGGAACACTGAAGCTTTCTTT
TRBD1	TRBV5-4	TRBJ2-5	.	CASSATGGHGETQYF	TGTGCCAGCAGCGCGACAGGGGGCCATGGAGAGACCCAGTACTTC
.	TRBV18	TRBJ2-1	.	CASSPQGPEQFF	TGTGCCAGCTCACCACAAGGGCCTGAGCAGTTCTTC
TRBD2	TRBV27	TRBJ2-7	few	CASFRLAGEYEQYF	TGTGCCAGCTTCCGACTAGCGGGGGAATACGAGCAGTACTTC
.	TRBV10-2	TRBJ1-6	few	CASSPTVNSPLHF	TGCGCCAGCAGCCCGACAGTTAATTCACCCCTCCACTTT
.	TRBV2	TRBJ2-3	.	CASSAESTDTQYF	TGTGCCAGCAGTGCCGAGAGCACAGATACGCAGTATTTT
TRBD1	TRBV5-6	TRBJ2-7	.	CASSYSTGKYEQYF	TGTGCCAGCAGCTACTCGACAGGGAAATACGAGCAGTACTTC
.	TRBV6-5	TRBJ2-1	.	CASRSIGSSYNEQFF	TGTGCCAGCCGGTCGATAGGGAGCTCCTACAATGAGCAGTTCTTC
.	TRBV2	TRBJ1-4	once	CASTGGFEKLFF	TGTGCCAGCACCGGAGGCTTTGAAAAACTGTTTTTT
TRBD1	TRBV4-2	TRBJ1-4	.	CASSQDRQGAVAKLFF	TGTGCCAGCAGCCAGGACCGACAGGGGGCGGTCGCGAAACTGTTTTTT
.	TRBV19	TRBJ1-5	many	CASSRPGLVLQPQHF	TGTGCCAGTAGTAGACCTGGTCTGGTTTTGCAGCCCCAGCATTTT
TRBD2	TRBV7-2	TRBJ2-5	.	CASSLVAGGGETQYF	TGTGCCAGCAGCTTAGTAGCGGGAGGAGGAGAGACCCAGTACTTC
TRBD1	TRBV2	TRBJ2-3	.	CASSKGTGLTDTQYF	TGTGCCAGCAGTAAGGGGACAGGTCTCACAGATACGCAGTATTTT
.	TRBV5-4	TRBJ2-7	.	CAISKAGYEQYF	TGTGCCATCTCGAAGGCCGGCTACGAGCAGTACTTC
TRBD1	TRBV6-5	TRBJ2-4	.	CASSKWGQGNIQYF	TGTGCCAGCAGTAAATGGGGACAGGGAAACATTCAGTACTTC
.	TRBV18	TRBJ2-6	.	CASSPRVQSGSGANVLTF	TGTGCCAGCTCACCGCGCGTCCAGTCGGGCTCTGGGGCCAACGTCCTGACTTTC